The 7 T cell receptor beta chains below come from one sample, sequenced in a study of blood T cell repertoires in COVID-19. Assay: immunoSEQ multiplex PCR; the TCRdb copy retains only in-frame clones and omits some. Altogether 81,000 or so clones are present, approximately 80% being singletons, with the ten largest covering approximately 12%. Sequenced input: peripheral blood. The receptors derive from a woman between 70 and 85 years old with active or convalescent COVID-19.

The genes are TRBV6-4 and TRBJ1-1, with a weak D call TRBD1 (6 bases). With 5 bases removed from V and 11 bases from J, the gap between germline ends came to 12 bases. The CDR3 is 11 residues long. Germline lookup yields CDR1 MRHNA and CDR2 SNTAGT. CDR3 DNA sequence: TGTGCCAGCAGTTTTTCAGGGGTGGCTTTCTTT. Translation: CASSFSGVAFF.

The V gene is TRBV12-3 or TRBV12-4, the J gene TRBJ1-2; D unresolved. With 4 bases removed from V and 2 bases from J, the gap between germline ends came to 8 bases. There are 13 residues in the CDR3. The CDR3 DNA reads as TGTGCCAGCAGTTATGGGCGCAACTATGGCTACACCTTC. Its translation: CASSYGRNYGYTF.

The CDR3 is CASRRDTTRTEAFF. In nucleotides, the CDR3 is TGTGCCAGTAGGAGGGACACGACGAGGACTGAAGCTTTCTTT. The chain employs TRBV19 and TRBJ1-1, with D maybe TRBD1 (6 bases). Germline loops: CDR1 LNHDA, CDR2 SQIVND (reference sequence). This CDR3 comprises 14 residues. Between the trimmed V and J ends, which lost 6 bases and 5 bases, there was a span of 16 bases.

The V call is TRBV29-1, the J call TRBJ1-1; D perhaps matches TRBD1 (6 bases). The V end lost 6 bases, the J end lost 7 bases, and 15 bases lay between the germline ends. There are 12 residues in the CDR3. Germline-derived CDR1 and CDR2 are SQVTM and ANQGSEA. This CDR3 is CSVIRGGSEAFF. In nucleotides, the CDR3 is TGCAGCGTCATTAGAGGGGGAAGTGAAGCTTTCTTT.

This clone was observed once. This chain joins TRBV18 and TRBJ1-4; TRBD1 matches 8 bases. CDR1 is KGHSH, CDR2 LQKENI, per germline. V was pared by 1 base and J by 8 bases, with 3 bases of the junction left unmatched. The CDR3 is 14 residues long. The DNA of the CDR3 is TGTGCCAGCTCACCACTAACAGGGGGGGAAAAACTGTTTTTT. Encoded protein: CASSPLTGGEKLFF.

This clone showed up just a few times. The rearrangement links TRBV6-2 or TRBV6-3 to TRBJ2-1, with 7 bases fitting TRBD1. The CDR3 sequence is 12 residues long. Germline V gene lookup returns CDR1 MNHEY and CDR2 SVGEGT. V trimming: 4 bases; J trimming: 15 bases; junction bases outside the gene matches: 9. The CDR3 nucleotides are TGTGCCAGCAGTTTCTCAGTGGGACAGCGGTTCTTC. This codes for CASSFSVGQRFF.

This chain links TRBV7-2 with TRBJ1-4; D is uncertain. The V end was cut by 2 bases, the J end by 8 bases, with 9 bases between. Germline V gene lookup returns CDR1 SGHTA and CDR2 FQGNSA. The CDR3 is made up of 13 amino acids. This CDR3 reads CASSLRDREKLFF. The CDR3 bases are TGTGCCAGCAGCTTACGGGATCGGGAAAAACTGTTTTTT.